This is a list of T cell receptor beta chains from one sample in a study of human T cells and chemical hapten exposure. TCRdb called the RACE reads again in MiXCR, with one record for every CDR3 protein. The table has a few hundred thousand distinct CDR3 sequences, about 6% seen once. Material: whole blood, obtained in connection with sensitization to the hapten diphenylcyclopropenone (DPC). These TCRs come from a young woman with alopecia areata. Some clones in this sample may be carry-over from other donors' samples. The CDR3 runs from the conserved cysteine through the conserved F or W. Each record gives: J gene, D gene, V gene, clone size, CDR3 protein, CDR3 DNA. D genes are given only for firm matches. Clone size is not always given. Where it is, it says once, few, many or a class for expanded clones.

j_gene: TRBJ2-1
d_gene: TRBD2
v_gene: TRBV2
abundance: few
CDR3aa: CASSDLGTSDEQFF
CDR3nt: TGTGCCAGCAGTGATTTGGGGACTAGTGATGAGCAGTTCTTC

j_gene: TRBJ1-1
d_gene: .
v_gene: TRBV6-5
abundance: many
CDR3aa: CASSYSRGEGTEAFF
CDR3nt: TGTGCCAGCAGTTACTCGAGAGGGGAGGGGACTGAAGCTTTCTTT

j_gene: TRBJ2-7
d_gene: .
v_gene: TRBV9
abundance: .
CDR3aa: CASSVGGARAEQYF
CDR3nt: TGTGCCAGCAGCGTAGGGGGGGCTCGGGCCGAGCAGTACTTC

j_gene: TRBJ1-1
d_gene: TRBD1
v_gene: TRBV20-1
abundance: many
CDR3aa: CSARWVAPGQLNTEAFF
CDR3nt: TGCAGTGCTAGATGGGTAGCTCCGGGACAGTTAAACACTGAAGCTTTCTTT

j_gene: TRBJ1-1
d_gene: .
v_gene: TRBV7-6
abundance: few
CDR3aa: CASSLGDSLKGEAFF
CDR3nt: TGTGCCAGCAGCTTAGGCGACAGCCTAAAGGGTGAAGCTTTCTTT

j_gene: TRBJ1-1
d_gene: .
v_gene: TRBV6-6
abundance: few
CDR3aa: CASSVIENTEAFF
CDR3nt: TGTGCCAGCAGTGTTATAGAGAACACTGAAGCTTTCTTT

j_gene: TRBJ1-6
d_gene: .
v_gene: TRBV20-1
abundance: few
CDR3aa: CSARDMRDSPLHF
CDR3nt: TGCAGTGCTAGAGATATGAGGGATTCACCCCTCCACTTT

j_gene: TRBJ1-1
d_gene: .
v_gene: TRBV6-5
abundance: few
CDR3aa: CASRGPGLGNTEAFF
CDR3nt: TGTGCCAGCCGAGGTCCAGGGTTAGGGAACACTGAAGCTTTCTTT

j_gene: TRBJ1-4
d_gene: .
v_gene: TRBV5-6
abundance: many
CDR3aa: CASSLAGGANEKLFF
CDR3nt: TGTGCCAGCAGCTTGGCCGGAGGGGCGAATGAAAAACTGTTTTTT

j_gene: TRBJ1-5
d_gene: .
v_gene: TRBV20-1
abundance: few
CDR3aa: CSARDRIQGNNQPQHF
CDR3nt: TGCAGTGCTAGAGATAGGATACAGGGTAACAATCAGCCCCAGCATTTT